Shown below are 22 T cell receptor beta chains from a single sample sequenced in a study of blood T cell repertoires in COVID-19. Repertoires were generated with immunoSEQ multiplex PCR, while TCRdb's copy carries only in-frame clones and drops some. There are about 30,000 clones in the sample; about 94% occur only once, and roughly 3.7% lies in the top ten. The sample comprised peripheral blood. The receptors were gathered from a human donor with active COVID-19. The donor label of this sample is uncertain.

V and J are TRBV7-9 and TRBJ1-4; 10 bases agree with TRBD1. CDR3 length: 15 residues. Germline loops: CDR1 SEHNR, CDR2 FQNEAQ (reference sequence). V lost 1 base and J lost 4; bases outside the gene matches: 0. CDR3 bases: TGTGCCAGCAGCTTAGGGGACAGGGGTAATGAAAAACTGTTTTTT. Translation gives CASSLGDRGNEKLFF.

Comment on this clone: The same CDR3 also results from other DNA sequences found in this sample. The V call is TRBV10-2, the J call TRBJ2-3; TRBD1 matches 7 bases. CDR1 is WSHSY and CDR2 is SAAADI in the germline V gene. J lost 5 bases, V lost 2 bases, and 7 bases had no gene match. There are 15 residues in the CDR3. The CDR3 region is CASSEDRAGGDTQYF. As DNA, the CDR3 is TGCGCCAGCAGTGAGGACAGGGCAGGGGGAGATACGCAGTATTTT.

V and J are TRBV4-1 and TRBJ2-7; 7 nucleotides agree with TRBD1. V dropped 4 bases and J dropped 4; count of bases not matched to a gene: 4. CDR1 and CDR2 (germline): MGHRA, YSYEKL. CDR3 size: 13 residues. CDR3 residues: CASSPDREYEQYF. In DNA, the CDR3 is TGCGCCAGCAGCCCCGACAGGGAGTACGAGCAGTACTTC.

The gene calls are TRBV7-2 and TRBJ1-6, with a weak D call TRBD1 (5 bases). Germline loops: CDR1 SGHTA, CDR2 FQGNSA. The CDR3 extends over 17 amino acids. V lost 2 bases, J lost 6 bases, and 17 bases lay in between. CDR3: CASSLLARGSGNSPLHF. CDR3 DNA sequence: TGTGCCAGCAGCTTACTTGCTAGGGGCTCGGGTAATTCACCCCTCCACTTT.

J is TRBJ2-7 and V is TRBV5-1; no reliable D call. Germline V lookup: CDR1 SGHRS, CDR2 YFSETQ. Trimming took off 2 bases at V and 6 bases at J, with 9 bases between the two ends. CDR3 length: 12 amino acids. DNA for the CDR3: TGCGCCAGCAGCTTTCTGGGCCTCGAGCAGTACTTC. This translates into CASSFLGLEQYF. Variable domain in full (rest from reference TRBV5-1 and TRBJ2-7): KAGVTQTPRYLIKTRGQQVTLSCSPISGHRSVSWYQQTPGQGLQFLFEYFSETQRNKGNFPGRFSGRQFSNSRSEMNVSTLELGDSALYLCASSFLGLEQYFGPGTRLTVT.

The genes are TRBV7-2 and TRBJ2-1; unclear D gene. V shed 1 base and J shed 0 bases, with 4 bases lying between them. CDR1 is SGHTA, CDR2 FQGNSA, per germline. There are 14 residues in the CDR3. CDR3 coding DNA: TGTGCCAGCAGCTTAGATAGCTCCTACAATGAGCAGTTCTTC. As protein: CASSLDSSYNEQFF.

V gene TRBV21-1 combines with J gene TRBJ2-5; the D call of TRBD1 is as the table states it, not checked on the DNA. TRBV21-1 is a documented pseudogene. The CDR3 consists of 15 residues. CDR3 nucleotide sequence: TGTGCCAGCAGCAAATTGGGACAGACCCAAGAGACCCAGTACTTC. Translated: CASSKLGQTQETQYF.

This clone was counted a single time. The rearrangement joins TRBV6-5 to TRBJ2-7, with 11 bases identical to TRBD2. Looked up from germline, CDR1 is MNHEY and CDR2 is SVGAGI. The CDR3 spans 15 residues. The junction had 7 bases not matched to a gene; V was cut back by 6 bases and J by 3 bases. The CDR3 DNA reads TGTGCCAGCAGGCAACTAGCGGGAGAGGACTACGAGCAGTACTTC. The encoded protein is CASRQLAGEDYEQYF.

The genes are TRBV30 and TRBJ2-5; no reliable D call. V lost 4 bases to trimming and J lost 1 base, with 4 bases between them. The CDR3 runs to 11 residues. CDR1 and CDR2 from the germline V gene are GTSNPN and SVGIG (reference sequence). CDR3 in DNA: TGTGCCTGGAAGCTCCAAGAGACCCAGTACTTC. Encoded protein: CAWKLQETQYF.

The chain combines TRBV11-3 with TRBJ2-3; TRBD2 might be the D (5 bases). The CDR3 covers 15 residues. Trimming removed 2 bases at V and 2 bases at J, with 11 bases between. Germline V CDR1 and CDR2: SGHNT, YENEEA. This chain's CDR3 is CASSLSGMDTDTQYF. CDR3 nucleotide sequence: TGTGCCAGCAGCTTATCGGGGATGGACACAGATACGCAGTATTTT.

This sequence joins TRBV4-1 and TRBJ2-1; 8 positions agree with TRBD1. The CDR3 sequence is 15 residues long. Trimming at V came to 4 bases and at J to 9 bases, leaving 11 bases not matched to a gene. In germline, CDR1 is MGHRA, CDR2 YSYEKL. The CDR3 bases are TGCGCCAGCAGCCCCGACAGGGGAAGGGTCGGTGAGCAGTTCTTC. Residues: CASSPDRGRVGEQFF.

The chain employs TRBV6-5 and TRBJ2-7; D may be TRBD2 (6 bases). The ends were cut back, 11 bases at V and 1 base at J, with 15 bases in the middle. CDR1 and CDR2 (germline): MNHEY, SVGAGI. CDR3 length equals 13 residues. The CDR3 spells CAVGGWGSYEQYF. DNA of the CDR3: TGTGCCGTCGGGGGATGGGGGTCCTACGAGCAGTACTTC.

The chain carries TRBV10-1 and TRBJ2-2, with 9 bases aligning to TRBD1. Unmatched junction bases numbered 4, after V lost 3 bases and J lost 5 bases. The germline CDR1 and CDR2 sequences are WNHNN and SYGVQD (reference sequence). This CDR3 has 15 amino acids. The CDR3 reads CASSDWGTGTGELFF. CDR3 nucleotide sequence: TGCGCCAGCAGTGACTGGGGGACAGGGACCGGGGAGCTGTTTTTT.

V is TRBV19 and J is TRBJ2-7; weak D call: TRBD1 (7 bases). From germline, CDR1 is LNHDA and CDR2 SQIVND (reference sequence). This CDR3 contains 16 residues. Trimming removed 6 bases from V and 5 bases from J, with 23 bases in between. The CDR3 nucleotides are TGTGCCAGTAGACCCGGGACAGCGGGTATCGGGAACGAGCAGTACTTC. Translation gives CASRPGTAGIGNEQYF. Full variable domain (remainder filled in from reference TRBV19 and TRBJ2-7): DGGITQSPKYLFRKEGQNVTLSCEQNLNHDAMYWYRQDPGQGLRLIYYSQIVNDFQKGDIAEGYSVSREKKESFPLTVTSAQKNPTAFYLCASRPGTAGIGNEQYFGPGTRLTVT.

This chain joins TRBV15 and TRBJ2-5, with TRBD1 as a possible D gene (6 bases). Germline values: CDR1 LNHNV, CDR2 YYDKDF (reference sequence). V was clipped by 0 bases and J by 2 bases, with 10 bases between them. The CDR3 length is 15 residues. Written as DNA, the CDR3 is TGTGCCACCAGCAGAGATTTAGGACAGCAAGAGACCCAGTACTTC. Translating it yields CATSRDLGQQETQYF.

The CDR3 spells CASSLVGTGIVIGNEQFF. The DNA for the CDR3 is TGTGCCAGCAGTTTGGTTGGGACAGGGATCGTTATAGGCAATGAGCAGTTCTTC. J is TRBJ2-1 and V is TRBV28; TRBD1 agrees at 9 bases. V was pared by 3 bases and J by 6 bases, with 15 bases of the junction left unmatched. The germline V gene encodes CDR1 MDHEN and CDR2 SYDVKM. The CDR3 has 18 residues. Drawing the rest from reference TRBV28 and TRBJ2-1, the complete variable domain is DVKVTQSSRYLVKRTGEKVFLECVQDMDHENMFWYRQDPGLGLRLIYFSYDVKMKEKGDIPEGYSVSREKKERFSLILESASTNQTSMYLCASSLVGTGIVIGNEQFFGPGTRLTVL.

The gene calls are TRBV13 and TRBJ2-7, with a weak D call TRBD1 (6 bases). CDR3 length: 13 amino acids. V lost 11 bases and J 2 bases, leaving 16 bases between the germline ends. Per the germline V gene, CDR1 is PRHDT and CDR2 is FYEKMQ (reference sequence). CDR3 nucleotide sequence: TGTGCCTGTACCCGGGGACAAGCCTACGAGCAGTACTTC. Its translation: CACTRGQAYEQYF.

Only one count was recorded for this clone. The chain couples TRBV7-2 to TRBJ2-7; D is perhaps TRBD1 (6 bases). The germline gives CDR1 SGHTA, CDR2 FQGNSA. V dropped 10 bases and J dropped 4 bases, with 20 bases sitting between them. This CDR3 contains 14 residues. CDR3 DNA: TGTGCCACTAACAGGGATGGCGGCTCGTACGAGCAGTACTTC. This codes for CATNRDGGSYEQYF.

The chain has TRBV3-1 (or the pseudogene TRBV3-2) and TRBJ2-7; 9 nucleotides match TRBD1. Germline V CDR1 and CDR2: LGHDT, YNNKEL (reference sequence). CDR3 length equals 14 residues. J lost 3 bases, V lost 4 bases, and 4 bases had no gene match. DNA of the CDR3: TGTGCCAGCAGCCCCGGGACAGGGAACTACGAGCAGTACTTC. It is translated as CASSPGTGNYEQYF.

The gene calls are TRBV6-5 and TRBJ2-7; perhaps TRBD2 as D (7 bases). The germline V gene has CDR1 MNHEY and CDR2 SVGAGI. Trimming shortened V by 8 bases and J by 4 bases, and 18 bases separated the two germline ends. CDR3 size: 14 residues. CDR3 loop: CASGRQGGEYEQYF. The CDR3 DNA is TGTGCCAGCGGACGCCAAGGGGGGGAATACGAGCAGTACTTC.

The chain uses TRBV5-1 and TRBJ1-5, with a weak D call TRBD1 (5 bases). Germline assignment: CDR1 SGHRS and CDR2 YFSETQ. The CDR3 has 14 residues. Trimming removed 2 bases at V and 4 bases at J, with 10 bases between. CDR3 amino acids: CASSFDSFNQPQHF. DNA for the CDR3: TGCGCCAGCAGCTTCGACAGTTTTAATCAGCCCCAGCATTTT.

This rearrangement joins TRBV5-5 to TRBJ2-3, with D unclear. V lost 0 bases and J 1 base, leaving 6 bases between the germline ends. Germline-derived CDR1 and CDR2 are SGHKS and YYEKEE (reference sequence). The CDR3 is 14 amino acids. The CDR3 nucleotides are TGTGCCAGCAGCTTGGCCTACCGCACAGATACGCAGTATTTT. Protein: CASSLAYRTDTQYF.